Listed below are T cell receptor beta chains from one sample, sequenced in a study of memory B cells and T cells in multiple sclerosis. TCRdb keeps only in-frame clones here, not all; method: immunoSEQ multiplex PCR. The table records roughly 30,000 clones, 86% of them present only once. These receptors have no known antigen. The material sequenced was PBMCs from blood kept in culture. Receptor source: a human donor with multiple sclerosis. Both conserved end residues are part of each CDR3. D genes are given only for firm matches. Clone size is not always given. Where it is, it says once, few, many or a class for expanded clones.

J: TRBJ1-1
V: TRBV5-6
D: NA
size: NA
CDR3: CASSLEGAEAFF
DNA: TGTGCCAGCAGCTTGGAGGGGGCTGAAGCTTTCTTT

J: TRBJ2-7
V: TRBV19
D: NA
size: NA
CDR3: CASSISQGVVEQYF
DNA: TGTGCCAGTAGTATCTCGCAGGGCGTAGTCGAGCAGTACTTC

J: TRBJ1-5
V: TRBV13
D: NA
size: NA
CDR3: CASSLGLNQPQHF
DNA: TGTGCCAGCAGCTTAGGCCTAAATCAGCCCCAGCATTTT

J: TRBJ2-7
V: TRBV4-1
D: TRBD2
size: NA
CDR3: CASSQAYRAGDYEQYF
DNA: TGCGCCAGCAGCCAAGCATATCGAGCGGGAGACTACGAGCAGTACTTC

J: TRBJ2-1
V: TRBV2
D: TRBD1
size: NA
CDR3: CASSVGDRDYNEQFF
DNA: TGTGCCAGCAGTGTAGGGGACAGGGACTACAATGAGCAGTTCTTC

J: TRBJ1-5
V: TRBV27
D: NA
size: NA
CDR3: CASSTGTLQPQHF
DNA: TGTGCCAGCAGTACCGGGACACTACAGCCCCAGCATTTT

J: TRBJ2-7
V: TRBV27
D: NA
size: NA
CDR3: CASSWGGGEQYF
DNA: TGTGCCAGCAGTTGGGGTGGAGGCGAGCAGTACTTC

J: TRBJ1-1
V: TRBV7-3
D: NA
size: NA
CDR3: CASSFLFNTEAFF
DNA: TGTGCCAGCAGCTTTCTATTCAACACTGAAGCTTTCTTT

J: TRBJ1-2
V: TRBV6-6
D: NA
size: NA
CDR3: CASTPDNYGYTF
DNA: TGTGCCAGCACCCCAGATAACTATGGCTACACCTTC

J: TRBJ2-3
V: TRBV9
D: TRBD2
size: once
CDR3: CASSASGGPPDTQYF
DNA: TGTGCCAGCAGTGCTAGCGGGGGGCCCCCAGATACGCAGTATTTT

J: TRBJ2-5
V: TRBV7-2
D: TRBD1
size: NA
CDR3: CASTFRTGQGKETQYF
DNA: TGTGCCAGCACTTTTAGGACGGGACAGGGAAAAGAGACCCAGTACTTC

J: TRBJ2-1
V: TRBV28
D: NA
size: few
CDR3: CASRDSSYNEQFF
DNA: TGTGCCAGCAGGGACTCCTCCTACAATGAGCAGTTCTTC

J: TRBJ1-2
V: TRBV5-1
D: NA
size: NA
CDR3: CASTWDQPNYGYTF
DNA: TGCGCCAGCACTTGGGACCAGCCTAACTATGGCTACACCTTC

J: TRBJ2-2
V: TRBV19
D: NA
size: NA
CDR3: CASSMVGVSTGELFF
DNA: TGTGCCAGTAGCATGGTGGGGGTGAGCACCGGGGAGCTGTTTTTT

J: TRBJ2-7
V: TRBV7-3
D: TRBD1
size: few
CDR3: CASSQGQAAGVEQYF
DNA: TGTGCCAGCAGCCAGGGACAGGCCGCGGGTGTCGAGCAGTACTTC

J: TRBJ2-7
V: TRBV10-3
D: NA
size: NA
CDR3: CAISEGTLYEQYF
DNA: TGTGCCATCAGTGAGGGGACTCTATACGAGCAGTACTTC

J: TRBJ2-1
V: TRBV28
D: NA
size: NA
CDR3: CASSLSAYNEQFF
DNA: TGTGCCAGCAGTTTATCAGCCTACAATGAGCAGTTCTTC

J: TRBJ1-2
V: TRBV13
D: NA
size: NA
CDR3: CASSLGRADGYTF
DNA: TGTGCCAGCAGCTTAGGCCGGGCCGATGGCTACACCTTC

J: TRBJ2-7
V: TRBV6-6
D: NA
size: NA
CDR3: CASRESRQLYEQYF
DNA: TGTGCCAGCAGGGAGTCAAGGCAACTCTACGAGCAGTACTTC

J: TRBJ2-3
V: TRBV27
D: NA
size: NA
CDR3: CASSSTSNTQYF
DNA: TGTGCCAGCAGTTCGACGAGTAATACGCAGTATTTT

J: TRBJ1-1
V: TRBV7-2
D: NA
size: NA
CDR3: CASSLDRVTEAFF
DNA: TGTGCCAGCAGCTTAGACAGGGTCACTGAAGCTTTCTTT

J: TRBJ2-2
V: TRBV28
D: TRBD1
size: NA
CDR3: CASMDRQGRTGELFF
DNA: TGTGCCAGCATGGACAGACAGGGTCGAACCGGGGAGCTGTTTTTT

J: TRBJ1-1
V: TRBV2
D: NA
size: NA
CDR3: CASSAEGEAFF
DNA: TGTGCCAGCAGTGCGGAGGGGGAAGCTTTCTTT

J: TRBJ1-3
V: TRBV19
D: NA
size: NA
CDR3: CASSIVHSGPSGNTIYF
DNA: TGTGCCAGTAGTATTGTGCACAGCGGGCCCTCCGGAAACACCATATATTTT

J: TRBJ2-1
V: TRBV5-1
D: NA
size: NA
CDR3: CASSLTASNNEQFF
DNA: TGCGCCAGCAGCTTGACAGCGAGCAACAATGAGCAGTTCTTC